This T cell receptor (beta chain) was retrieved from a study of technical replicates of blood from several donors. This clone was picked up one time. V was pared by 3 bases and J by 4 bases, with 16 bases between. Germline assignment: CDR1 LNHDA and CDR2 SQIVND (reference sequence). The CDR3 contains 15 residues. Some clones are missing from TCRdb's copy, which holds only in-frame ones; the method was immunoSEQ multiplex PCR. This table holds about 97,000 clones, less than 95% found once. The material sequenced was T cells isolated from PBMCs. The chain has TRBV19 and TRBJ2-7, with D possibly being TRBD2 (5 bases). The sequence was collected from a human donor in good health. The CDR3 DNA is TGTGCCAGTAGTATTGGGAAGAGGTGGGAGTACGAGCAGTACTTC. This encodes CASSIGKRWEYEQYF.